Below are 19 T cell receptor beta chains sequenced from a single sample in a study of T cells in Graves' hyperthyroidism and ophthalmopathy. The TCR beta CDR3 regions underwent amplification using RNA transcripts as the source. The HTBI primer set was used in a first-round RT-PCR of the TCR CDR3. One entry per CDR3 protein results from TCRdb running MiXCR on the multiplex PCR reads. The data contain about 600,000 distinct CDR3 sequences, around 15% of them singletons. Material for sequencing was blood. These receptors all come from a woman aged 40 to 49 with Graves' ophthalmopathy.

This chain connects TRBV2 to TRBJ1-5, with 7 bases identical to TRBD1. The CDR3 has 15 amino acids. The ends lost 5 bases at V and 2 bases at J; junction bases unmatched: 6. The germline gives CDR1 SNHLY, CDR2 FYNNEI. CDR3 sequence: CASSKDRFGNQPQHF. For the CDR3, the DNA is TGTGCCAGCAGTAAGGACAGGTTCGGCAATCAGCCCCAGCATTTT.

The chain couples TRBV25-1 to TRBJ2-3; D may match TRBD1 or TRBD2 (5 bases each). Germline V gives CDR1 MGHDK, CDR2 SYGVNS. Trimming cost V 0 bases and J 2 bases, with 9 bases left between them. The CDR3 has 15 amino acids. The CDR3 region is CASSEYTGHTDTQYF. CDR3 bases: TGTGCCAGCAGTGAATACACGGGGCACACAGATACGCAGTATTTT. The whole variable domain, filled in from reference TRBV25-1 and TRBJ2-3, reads EADIYQTPRYLVIGTGKKITLECSQTMGHDKMYWYQQDPGMELHLIHYSYGVNSTEKGDLSSESTVSRIRTEHFPLTLESARPSHTSQYLCASSEYTGHTDTQYFGPGTRLTVL.

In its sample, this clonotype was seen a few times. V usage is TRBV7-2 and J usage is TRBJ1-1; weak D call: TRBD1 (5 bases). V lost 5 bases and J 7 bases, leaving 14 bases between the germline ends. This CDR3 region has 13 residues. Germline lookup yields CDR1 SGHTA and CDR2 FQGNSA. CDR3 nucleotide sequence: TGTGCCAGCAGCCCCCCCCCAGACAGTGAAGCTTTCTTT. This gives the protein CASSPPPDSEAFF.

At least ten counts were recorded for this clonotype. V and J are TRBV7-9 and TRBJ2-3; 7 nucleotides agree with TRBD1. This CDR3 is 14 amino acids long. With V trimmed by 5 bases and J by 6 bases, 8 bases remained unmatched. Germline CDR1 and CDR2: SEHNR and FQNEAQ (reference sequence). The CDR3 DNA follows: TGTGCCAGCAGCATGACAGGGAAGATGGATACGCAGTATTTT. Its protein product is CASSMTGKMDTQYF.

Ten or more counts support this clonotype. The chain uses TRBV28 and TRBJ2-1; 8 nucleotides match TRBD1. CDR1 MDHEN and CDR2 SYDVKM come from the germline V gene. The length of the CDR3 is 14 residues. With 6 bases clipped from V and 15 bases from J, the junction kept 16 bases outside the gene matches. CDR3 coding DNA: TGTGCCAGCAGCTTGAGGCAGGGGGCGCTGAGTTGGTTCTTC. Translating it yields CASSLRQGALSWFF.

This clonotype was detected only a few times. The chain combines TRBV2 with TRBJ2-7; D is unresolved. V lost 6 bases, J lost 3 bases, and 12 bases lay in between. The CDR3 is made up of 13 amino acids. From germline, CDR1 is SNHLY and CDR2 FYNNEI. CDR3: CASSRSEIYEQYF. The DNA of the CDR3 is TGTGCCAGCAGCCGCAGCGAAATCTACGAGCAGTACTTC.

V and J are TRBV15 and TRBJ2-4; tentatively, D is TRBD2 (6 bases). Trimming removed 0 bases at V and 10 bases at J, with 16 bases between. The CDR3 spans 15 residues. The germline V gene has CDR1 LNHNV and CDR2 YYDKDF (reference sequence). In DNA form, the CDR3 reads TGTGCCACCAGCAGAGATGAGGCGGGAACAGCTATTCAGTACTTC. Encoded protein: CATSRDEAGTAIQYF.

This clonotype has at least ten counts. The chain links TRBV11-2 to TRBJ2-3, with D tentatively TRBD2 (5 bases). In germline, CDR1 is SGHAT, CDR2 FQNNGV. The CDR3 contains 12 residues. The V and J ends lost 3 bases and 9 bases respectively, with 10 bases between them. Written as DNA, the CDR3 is TGTGCCAGCAGCTTGGCCCCGGGGACGCAGTATTTT. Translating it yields CASSLAPGTQYF.

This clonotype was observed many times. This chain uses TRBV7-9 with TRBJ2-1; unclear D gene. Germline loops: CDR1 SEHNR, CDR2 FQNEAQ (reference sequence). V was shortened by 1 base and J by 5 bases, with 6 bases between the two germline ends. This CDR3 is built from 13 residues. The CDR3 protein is CASSLGVHNEQFF. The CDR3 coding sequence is TGTGCCAGCAGCTTAGGTGTCCACAATGAGCAGTTCTTC.

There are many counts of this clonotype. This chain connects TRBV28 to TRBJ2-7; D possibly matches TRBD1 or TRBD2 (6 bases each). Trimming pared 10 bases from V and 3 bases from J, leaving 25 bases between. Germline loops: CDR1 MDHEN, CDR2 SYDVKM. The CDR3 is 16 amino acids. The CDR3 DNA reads TGTGCCACCAAAAAGGGGGGAACACTAGCAGGCTACGAGCAGTACTTC. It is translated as CATKKGGTLAGYEQYF.

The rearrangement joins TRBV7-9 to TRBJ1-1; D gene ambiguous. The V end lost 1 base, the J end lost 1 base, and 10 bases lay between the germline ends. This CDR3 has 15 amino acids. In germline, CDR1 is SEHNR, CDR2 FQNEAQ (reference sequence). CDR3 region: CASSLDGMTNTEAFF. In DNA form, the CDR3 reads TGTGCCAGCAGCTTAGACGGGATGACGAACACTGAAGCTTTCTTT.

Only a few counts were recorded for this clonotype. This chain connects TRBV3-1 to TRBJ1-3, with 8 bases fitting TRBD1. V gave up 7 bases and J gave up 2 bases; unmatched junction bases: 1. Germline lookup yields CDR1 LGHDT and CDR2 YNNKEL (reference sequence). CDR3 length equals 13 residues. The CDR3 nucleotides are TGTGCCAGCAAGGACAGGGCTGGAAACACCATATATTTT. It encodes CASKDRAGNTIYF.

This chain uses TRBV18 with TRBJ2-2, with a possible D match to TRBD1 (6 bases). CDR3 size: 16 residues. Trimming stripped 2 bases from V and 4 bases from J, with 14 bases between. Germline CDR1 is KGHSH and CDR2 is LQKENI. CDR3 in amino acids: CASSPMAGQSTGELFF. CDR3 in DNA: TGTGCCAGCTCACCAATGGCCGGACAGAGCACCGGGGAGCTGTTTTTT.

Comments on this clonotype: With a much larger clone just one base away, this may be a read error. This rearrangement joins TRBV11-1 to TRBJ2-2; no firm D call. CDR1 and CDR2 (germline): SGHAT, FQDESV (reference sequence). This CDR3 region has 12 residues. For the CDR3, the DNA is TGTGTCAGCAGCTTAATCCCCGGGGAGCTGTTTTTT. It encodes CVSSLIPGELFF.

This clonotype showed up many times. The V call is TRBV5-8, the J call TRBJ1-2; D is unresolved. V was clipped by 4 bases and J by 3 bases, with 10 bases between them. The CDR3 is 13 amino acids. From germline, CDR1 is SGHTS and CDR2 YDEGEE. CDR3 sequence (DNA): TGTGCCAGCAGCCCTAAGAGAGACTATGGCTACACCTTC. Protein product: CASSPKRDYGYTF. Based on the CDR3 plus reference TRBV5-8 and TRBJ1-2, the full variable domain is EAGVTQSPTHLIKTRGQQATLRCSPISGHTSVYWYQQALGLGLQFLLWYDEGEERNRGNFPPRFSGRQFPNYSSELNVNALELEDSALYLCASSPKRDYGYTFGSGTRLTVV.

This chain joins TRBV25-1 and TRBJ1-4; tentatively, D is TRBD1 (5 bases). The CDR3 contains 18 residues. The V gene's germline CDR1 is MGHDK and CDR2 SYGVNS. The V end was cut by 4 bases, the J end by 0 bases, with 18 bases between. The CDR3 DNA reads TGTGCCAGCAGTGGGGTTCTAGGGGCAGGTGCAACTAATGAAAAACTGTTTTTT. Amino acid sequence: CASSGVLGAGATNEKLFF.

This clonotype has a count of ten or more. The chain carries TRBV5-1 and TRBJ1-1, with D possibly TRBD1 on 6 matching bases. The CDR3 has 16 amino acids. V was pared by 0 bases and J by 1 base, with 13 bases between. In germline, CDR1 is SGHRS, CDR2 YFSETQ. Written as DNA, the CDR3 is TGCGCCAGCAGCTTGGTTGGCAGGGGCTCGAACACTGAAGCTTTCTTT. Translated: CASSLVGRGSNTEAFF.

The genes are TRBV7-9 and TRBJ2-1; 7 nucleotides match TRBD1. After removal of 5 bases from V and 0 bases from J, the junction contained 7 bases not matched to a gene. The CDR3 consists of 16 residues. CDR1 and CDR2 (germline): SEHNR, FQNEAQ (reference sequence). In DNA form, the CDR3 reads TGTGCCAGCAGCCAAGACACAGGGGTCTCCTACAATGAGCAGTTCTTC. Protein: CASSQDTGVSYNEQFF.

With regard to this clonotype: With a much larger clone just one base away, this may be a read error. The CDR3 nucleotides read TGTGCCAGCGGGGGAGCAGGGGGCGCGGGCACAGATACGCAGTATTTT. Residues: CASGGAGGAGTDTQYF. The rearrangement links TRBV28 to TRBJ2-3; the match to TRBD1 covers 8 bases. The germline gives CDR1 MDHEN, CDR2 SYDVKM. This CDR3 has 16 amino acids. V lost 8 bases, J lost 1 base, and 11 bases stayed unmatched.